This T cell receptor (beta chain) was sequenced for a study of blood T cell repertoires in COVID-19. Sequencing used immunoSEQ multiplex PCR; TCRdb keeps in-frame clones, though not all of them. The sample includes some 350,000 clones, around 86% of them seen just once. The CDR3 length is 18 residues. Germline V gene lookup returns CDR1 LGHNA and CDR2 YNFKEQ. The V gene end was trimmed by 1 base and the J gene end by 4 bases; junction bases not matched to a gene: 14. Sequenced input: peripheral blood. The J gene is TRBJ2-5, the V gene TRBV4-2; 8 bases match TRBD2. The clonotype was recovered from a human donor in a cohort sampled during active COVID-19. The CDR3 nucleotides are TGTGCCAGCAGCCAAGGGGCCGCGGGAGCGGGAGACGGAGAGACCCAGTACTTC. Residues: CASSQGAAGAGDGETQYF.